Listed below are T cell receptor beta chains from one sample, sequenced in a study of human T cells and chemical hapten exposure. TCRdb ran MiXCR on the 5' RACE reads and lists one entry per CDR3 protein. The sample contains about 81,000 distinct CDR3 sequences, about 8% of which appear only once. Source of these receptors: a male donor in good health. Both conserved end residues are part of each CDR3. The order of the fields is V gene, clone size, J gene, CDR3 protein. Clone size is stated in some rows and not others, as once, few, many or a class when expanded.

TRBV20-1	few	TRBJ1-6	CSARRSERSPLHF
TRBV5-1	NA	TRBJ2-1	CASSLSRENEQFF
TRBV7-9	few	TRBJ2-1	CASSDTGTSSYNEQFF
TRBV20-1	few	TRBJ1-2	CSARVEQGASTNYGYTF
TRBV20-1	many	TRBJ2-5	CSATIETQYF
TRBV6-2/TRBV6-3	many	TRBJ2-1	CASSPGLGYNEQFF
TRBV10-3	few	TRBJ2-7	CAISEGDYYEQYF
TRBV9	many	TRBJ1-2	CASSVARTGGKDYGYTF
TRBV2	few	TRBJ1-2	CASSEGPGPTLF
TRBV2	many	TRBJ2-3	CASISGRATDTQYF
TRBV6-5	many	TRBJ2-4	CASGKAGDIAKNIQYF
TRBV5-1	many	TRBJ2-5	CASSSGLAGETQYF
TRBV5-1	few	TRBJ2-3	CASGSFPIAGSTDTQYF
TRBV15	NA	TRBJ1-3	CATRAGGLVSGNTIYF
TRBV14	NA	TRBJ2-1	CASSLYSGRTYNEQFF
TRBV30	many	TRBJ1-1	CAWSVPGQAFF
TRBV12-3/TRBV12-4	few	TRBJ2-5	CASSLVGIETQYF
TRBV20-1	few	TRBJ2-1	CSASPGGGVYNEQFF
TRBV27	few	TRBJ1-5	CASSLRTGPNQPQHF
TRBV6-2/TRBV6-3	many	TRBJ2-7	CASSSDRSYEQYF
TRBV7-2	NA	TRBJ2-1	CASSWNNEQFF
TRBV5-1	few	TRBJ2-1	CASSLGTSETADEQFF
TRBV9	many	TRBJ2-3	CASSSGTATDTQYF
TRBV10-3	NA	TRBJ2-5	CAISDRALAETQYF
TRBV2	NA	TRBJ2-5	CASSEAGSGKETQYF
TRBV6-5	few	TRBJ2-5	CASSYSRRRETGETQYF
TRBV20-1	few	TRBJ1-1	CSAPRTGVEAFF
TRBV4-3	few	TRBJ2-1	CASSHTSGGAYEQFF
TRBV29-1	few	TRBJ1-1	CSVDGPMNTEAFF
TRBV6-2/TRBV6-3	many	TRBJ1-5	CASSPGTGVQPQHF
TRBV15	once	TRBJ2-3	CATSRPGQDTDTQYF
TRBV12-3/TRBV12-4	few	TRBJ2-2	CASSFRVLRTGELFF
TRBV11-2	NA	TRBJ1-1	CASSLDVRTGLTEAFF
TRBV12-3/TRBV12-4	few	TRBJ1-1	CASSPEGGGTEAFF
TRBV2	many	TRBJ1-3	CASSRREGSGNTIYF
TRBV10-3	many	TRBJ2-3	CAISEPRRTSGDPTDTQYF
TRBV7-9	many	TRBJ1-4	CASSFNFDRTNEKLFF
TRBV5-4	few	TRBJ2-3	CASSDIAGATDTQYF
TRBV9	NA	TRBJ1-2	CASSVSPSNRDYGYTF
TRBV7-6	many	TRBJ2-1	CASSLEGGSYNEQFF
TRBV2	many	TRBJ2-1	CASSEGFLSSYNEQFF
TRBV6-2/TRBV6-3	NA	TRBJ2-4	CASNAPGLAKNIQYF
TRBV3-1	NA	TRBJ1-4	CASSQDGSPTNEKLFF
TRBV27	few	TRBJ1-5	CASSWSQSNQPQHF
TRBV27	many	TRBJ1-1	CASFYKGQGGPPNTEAFF
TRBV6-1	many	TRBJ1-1	CASGDTVVTEAFF
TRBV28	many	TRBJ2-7	CASIHPGSSYEQYF
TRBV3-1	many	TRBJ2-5	CASSPSRGGETQYF
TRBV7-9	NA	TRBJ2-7	CASSFGDRGLLLSYEQYF
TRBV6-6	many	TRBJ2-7	CASSRLAGVAYEQYF
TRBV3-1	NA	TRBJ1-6	CASSQEPGQYNSPLHF